These T cell receptor beta chains were read from a single sample in a study of blood T cell repertoires in COVID-19. Profiled with immunoSEQ multiplex PCR; TCRdb holds only in-frame clones, not every one. The profile shows about 160,000 clones, under 95% of them singletons. Material for sequencing was peripheral blood. The receptor set was obtained from a man younger than 35 with acute or convalescent COVID-19. The CDR3 runs from the conserved cysteine through the conserved F or W. D genes are given only for firm matches. Rows give clone size only sometimes, using once, few, many, or a class for an expanded clone.

J gene: TRBJ1-1; clone size: -; V gene: TRBV7-9; D gene: -; CDR3 protein: CASSLGHIEAFF; CDR3 DNA: TGTGCCAGCAGCTTAGGACACATTGAAGCTTTCTTT
J gene: TRBJ1-3; clone size: -; V gene: TRBV9; D gene: -; CDR3 protein: CASSVARRISGNTIYF; CDR3 DNA: TGTGCCAGCAGCGTAGCGCGGAGGATCTCTGGAAACACCATATATTTT
J gene: TRBJ1-1; clone size: -; V gene: TRBV6-2/TRBV6-3; D gene: TRBD1; CDR3 protein: CASSYPTGLGAEAFF; CDR3 DNA: TGTGCCAGCAGTTACCCGACAGGGTTGGGGGCTGAAGCTTTCTTT
J gene: TRBJ1-3; clone size: -; V gene: TRBV21-1; D gene: -; CDR3 protein: CASSQDRGESRTELFSGNTIYF; CDR3 DNA: TGTGCCAGCAGCCAAGATCGGGGGGAGTCCAGGACAGAACTTTTCTCTGGAAACACCATATATTTT
J gene: TRBJ2-5; clone size: -; V gene: TRBV4-1; D gene: TRBD2; CDR3 protein: CASSQGTSGGAGETQYF; CDR3 DNA: TGCGCCAGCAGCCAGGGGACTAGCGGGGGGGCAGGAGAGACCCAGTACTTC
J gene: TRBJ2-7; clone size: -; V gene: TRBV29-1; D gene: -; CDR3 protein: CSARRGGSSYEQYF; CDR3 DNA: TGCAGCGCTAGGCGAGGGGGTAGCTCCTACGAGCAGTACTTC
J gene: TRBJ2-2; clone size: -; V gene: TRBV5-6; D gene: TRBD2; CDR3 protein: CASSPPGRLAGITGELFF; CDR3 DNA: TGTGCCAGCAGCCCACCTGGCCGACTAGCGGGAATCACCGGGGAGCTGTTTTTT
J gene: TRBJ1-1; clone size: -; V gene: TRBV2; D gene: TRBD1; CDR3 protein: CASSGDRGRVEAFF; CDR3 DNA: TGTGCCAGCAGTGGGGACAGGGGGAGGGTCGAAGCTTTCTTT
J gene: TRBJ2-7; clone size: -; V gene: TRBV7-9; D gene: TRBD1; CDR3 protein: CASSAWDRGSSYEQYF; CDR3 DNA: TGTGCCAGCAGCGCTTGGGACAGGGGATCCTCTTACGAGCAGTACTTC
J gene: TRBJ1-2; clone size: -; V gene: TRBV25-1; D gene: -; CDR3 protein: CASSVGSGVGYTF; CDR3 DNA: TGTGCCAGCAGTGTGGGGTCCGGGGTTGGCTACACCTTC
J gene: TRBJ2-1; clone size: -; V gene: TRBV18; D gene: TRBD2; CDR3 protein: CASSPTGLAGVTLNEQFF; CDR3 DNA: TGTGCCAGCTCACCAACGGGGCTCGCGGGAGTTACTCTTAATGAGCAGTTCTTC
J gene: TRBJ2-7; clone size: -; V gene: TRBV9; D gene: TRBD1; CDR3 protein: CASSVGTGRNKQYF; CDR3 DNA: TGTGCCAGCAGCGTAGGGACAGGCCGGAACAAGCAGTACTTC
J gene: TRBJ1-2; clone size: -; V gene: TRBV6-6; D gene: -; CDR3 protein: CASSYSGDFDIYGYTF; CDR3 DNA: TGTGCCAGCAGTTACTCAGGTGATTTCGACATTTATGGCTACACCTTC
J gene: TRBJ1-3; clone size: -; V gene: TRBV5-1; D gene: TRBD1; CDR3 protein: CASSSSGGSGNTIYF; CDR3 DNA: TGCGCCAGCAGCTCGTCAGGGGGCTCGGGAAACACCATATATTTT
J gene: TRBJ1-2; clone size: -; V gene: TRBV19; D gene: -; CDR3 protein: CASSISVGTSGGSYGYTF; CDR3 DNA: TGTGCCAGTAGTATCAGTGTTGGGACGTCAGGAGGGAGCTATGGCTACACCTTC
J gene: TRBJ1-2; clone size: -; V gene: TRBV5-8; D gene: -; CDR3 protein: CASSLGSDYYGYTF; CDR3 DNA: TGTGCCAGCAGCTTGGGGTCAGATTACTATGGCTACACCTTC
J gene: TRBJ2-3; clone size: -; V gene: TRBV7-2; D gene: TRBD2; CDR3 protein: CASSLIVGLAGFTDTQYF; CDR3 DNA: TGTGCCAGCAGCTTAATCGTTGGACTAGCGGGGTTCACAGATACGCAGTATTTT
J gene: TRBJ1-1; clone size: -; V gene: TRBV2; D gene: -; CDR3 protein: CASSEALLREAFF; CDR3 DNA: TGTGCCAGCAGTGAAGCGCTTCTTCGGGAAGCTTTCTTT
J gene: TRBJ1-2; clone size: once; V gene: TRBV3-1/TRBV3-2; D gene: TRBD1; CDR3 protein: CASSQEVEGAMGNYGYTF; CDR3 DNA: TGTGCCAGCAGCCAAGAGGTCGAGGGGGCGATGGGCAACTATGGCTACACCTTC
J gene: TRBJ2-1; clone size: -; V gene: TRBV2; D gene: TRBD1; CDR3 protein: CASSERTGDDEQFF; CDR3 DNA: TGTGCCAGCAGTGAAAGGACAGGGGACGATGAGCAGTTCTTC
J gene: TRBJ1-4; clone size: -; V gene: TRBV10-2; D gene: -; CDR3 protein: CASSSVPGDGEKLFF; CDR3 DNA: TGCGCCAGCAGTTCGGTTCCGGGGGACGGTGAAAAACTGTTTTTT
J gene: TRBJ2-1; clone size: -; V gene: TRBV18; D gene: -; CDR3 protein: CASSGTLYNEQFF; CDR3 DNA: TGTGCCAGCTCCGGGACTTTATACAATGAGCAGTTCTTC